This TCR beta chain is from a study of OX40 agonist ivuxolimab in advanced cancers. Notes on the research overall: Ivuxolimab was an agonistic, fully human IgG2 monoclonal antibody directed against OX40 (CD134), a costimulatory receptor. The paper describes the monotherapy dose-escalation part (N of about 52 patients) of the phase I trial of ivuxolimab. Of the approximately 54 dose-escalation patients, hepatocellular carcinoma was present in about 19, melanoma in roughly 15, renal cell carcinoma in 9 and head and neck cancer in 9. Peripheral TCRbeta sequencing was intended to test whether TCR sequence diversity was altered and clonal T-cell expansion was caused by ivuxolimab. Intravenous ivuxolimab was administered to patients every 2 weeks at six dose levels: 0.01, 0.1, 0.3, 1.5, 3 and 10 mg/kg. In the dose-escalation cohort, around four fifths of patients were male, and the mean age was around 65 years with a range of roughly 23 to 79. Three dose-escalation patients achieved partial responses, one with hepatocellular carcinoma and two with cutaneous melanoma. Patients were allowed to have had prior anti-PD-1, anti-PD-L1 or anti-CTLA-4 therapy, and more than 35% of the dose-escalation patients had been treated with checkpoint inhibitors. What the study reported, not specific to this receptor: Partial responders in the 0.1-3.0 mg/kg groups had among the lowest normalized peripheral clonal expansion, especially among CD8+ T cells. At doses of 0.1 to 3.0 mg/kg, clonal expansion of both CD4+ and CD8+ T cells in blood was seen between baseline and week 6. After ivuxolimab, CD8+ T cells had more expanded clones than CD4+ T cells on average. Which antigens the clonally expanded peripheral T cells were specific for was not determined. Low levels of normalized T-cell clonal expansion were also seen in some patients who did not respond.

For sequencing of the TCRbeta CDR3 region, genomic DNA was extracted from the sorted cells. The immunoSEQ Assay was used for sequencing of TCRbeta CDR3 regions. TCRdb retrieved this table from immuneACCESS and kept in-frame rearrangements only. Not all clones are present; in checked studies, unresolved V genes account for under half, and no reason is known for the remainder. Counted in this sample were over 45,000 clones; 80% to 90% of them appeared once. The biggest ten clones account for approximately 3.2% of the sample. Points on this clone: The clone's antigen remains unknown. No much larger clonotype is one base removed from it; base qualities were not supplied.

Including the terminal cysteine and phenylalanine, the CDR3 comprises 14 residues. The read is trimmed to its CDR3 DNA, 42 bases read in frame from base 1. For CDR1 and CDR2, the germline V gene lists SGHTA and FQGNSA. At the junction V is shortened by 5 bases and J by 2 bases; bases outside the gene matches: 5. The trial excluded patients who had a history of autoimmune disease or who were on systemic immunosuppression. Peripheral blood for TCR sequencing was collected from all dose cohorts at baseline, on cycle 4 day 1, and on cycle 7 day 1. The samples were taken from a phase I, first-in-human, multicenter, open-label dose-escalation trial of ivuxolimab. The trial enrolled adults with locally advanced or metastatic head and neck squamous cell, hepatocellular, melanoma or renal cell carcinoma. Before TCR sequencing, CD4+ and CD8+ T cells were separately sorted from peripheral blood.

The source is an adult with an advanced solid tumor such as melanoma, head and neck, liver or kidney cancer. Sample: CD4+ or CD8+ T cells sorted from blood, taken in a trial of the OX40 agonist ivuxolimab. Recombination connected TRBV7-2 to TRBJ2-7, with 8 bases aligning to TRBD2. The CDR3 region reads CASSPPGLAYEQYF. The bases are TGTGCCAGCAGCCCGCCGGGACTAGCCTACGAGCAGTACTTC.